Detailed here is one T cell receptor (beta chain). This PCR relied on a set of 60 Vbeta primers and 13 Jbeta primers. Produced via immunoSEQ multiplex PCR; TCRdb's table is partial and in-frame only. The sample consists of over 150,000 clones, 65% to 90% of them appearing once. This sample was taken from a study of cytomegalovirus exposure and HLA in healthy donors. Donors consisted of healthy bone marrow donors. Trimming took off 2 bases at V and 1 base at J, with 12 bases between the two ends. Germline values: CDR1 LNHDA, CDR2 SQIVND (reference sequence). The CDR3 is 16 residues long. The gene calls are TRBV19 and TRBJ2-1; D is undetermined. The receptor was isolated from a male donor in good health and CMV-seronegative. Sequencing was performed on PBMCs. The CDR3, as DNA: TGTGCCAGTAGTATATCACCAGGAAGGTCCTACAATGAGCAGTTCTTC. The encoded protein is CASSISPGRSYNEQFF.